By frequency in the sample, the clone carrying this TCR beta chain is medium-sized. This sample was taken from a study of liver allograft versus peripheral blood T cells. Overall study: What was compared were the T cell receptor repertoires in transplanted livers and those in the peripheral blood of recipients.

This CDR3 is built from 12 residues. Trimming removed 5 bases from V and 0 bases from J, with 4 bases in between. Germline V gene lookup returns CDR1 KGHSH and CDR2 LQKENI. TCRdb analysed the reads with MiXCR anew, one entry per CDR3 protein. The sample yields approximately 4,000 distinct CDR3 sequences, 13% to 15% seen once. This TCR was recovered from a human patient who had a liver transplant. Certain T cells may be donor cells from the graft. The chain has TRBV18 and TRBJ1-1; no clear D gene. The CDR3 loop is CASSGVNTEAFF. DNA of the CDR3: TGTGCCAGCTCAGGGGTGAACACTGAAGCTTTCTTT.